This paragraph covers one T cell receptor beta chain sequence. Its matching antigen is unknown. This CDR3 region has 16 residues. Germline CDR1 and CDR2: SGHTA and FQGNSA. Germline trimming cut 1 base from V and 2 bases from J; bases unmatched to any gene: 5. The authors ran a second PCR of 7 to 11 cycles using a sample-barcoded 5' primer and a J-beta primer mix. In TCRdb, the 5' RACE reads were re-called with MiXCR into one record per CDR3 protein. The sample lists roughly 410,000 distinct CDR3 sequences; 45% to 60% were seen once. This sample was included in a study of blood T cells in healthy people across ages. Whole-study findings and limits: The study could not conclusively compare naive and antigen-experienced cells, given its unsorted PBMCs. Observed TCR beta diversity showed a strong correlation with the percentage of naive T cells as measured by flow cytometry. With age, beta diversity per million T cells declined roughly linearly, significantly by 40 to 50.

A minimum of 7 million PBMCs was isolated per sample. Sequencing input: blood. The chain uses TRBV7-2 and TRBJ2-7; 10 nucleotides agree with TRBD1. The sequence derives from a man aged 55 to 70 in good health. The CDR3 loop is CASSLDGTGVTYEQYF. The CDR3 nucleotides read TGTGCCAGCAGCTTAGACGGGACAGGGGTTACCTACGAGCAGTACTTC.